The 28 T cell receptor beta chains below all came from one sample that was sequenced in a study of blood T cell repertoires in COVID-19. Profiled with immunoSEQ multiplex PCR; TCRdb holds only in-frame clones, not every one. The data contain approximately 280,000 clones, around 85% of them seen just once; the ten biggest clones take up 5.1%. The sample was peripheral blood. Receptors originate from a man in his forties or fifties with active or convalescent COVID-19.

The chain couples TRBV30 to TRBJ2-7, with 14 nucleotides matching TRBD2. The ends lost 7 bases at V and 5 bases at J; junction bases unmatched: 4. Germline CDR1 GTSNPN, CDR2 SVGIG (reference sequence). The CDR3 totals 13 residues. This chain's CDR3 is CASTGLAGDEQYF. Written as DNA, the CDR3 is TGTGCCTCCACGGGACTAGCGGGAGACGAGCAGTACTTC.

This clone has only a few counts. At the DNA level, this CDR3 is encoded by other sequences in the same sample as well. The chain carries TRBV5-1 and TRBJ1-4; D ambiguous. CDR3 length equals 14 residues. Germline lookup yields CDR1 SGHRS and CDR2 YFSETQ. Trimming pared 0 bases from V and 0 bases from J, leaving 3 bases between. The CDR3 region has the DNA TGCGCCAGCAGCTTGGGAGCAACTAATGAAAAACTGTTTTTT. Amino acids: CASSLGATNEKLFF.

The chain recombines TRBV9 with TRBJ2-3; 12 nucleotides align to TRBD2. Trimming removed 4 bases from V and 3 bases from J; junction bases left unmatched: 3. The CDR3 loop spans 15 amino acids. Germline loops: CDR1 SGDLS, CDR2 YYNGEE. CDR3 in amino acids: CASSIGLAGTDTQYF. DNA of the CDR3: TGTGCCAGCAGCATAGGACTAGCGGGAACAGATACGCAGTATTTT. The complete variable domain, with remaining parts taken from reference TRBV9 and TRBJ2-3, reads DSGVTQTPKHLITATGQRVTLRCSPRSGDLSVYWYQQSLDQGLQFLIQYYNGEERAKGNILERFSAQQFPDLHSELNLSSLELGDSALYFCASSIGLAGTDTQYFGPGTRLTVL.

This chain uses TRBV27 with TRBJ1-2, with D maybe TRBD1 (6 bases). With 1 base removed from V and 7 bases from J, the gap between germline ends came to 16 bases. Germline loops: CDR1 MNHEY, CDR2 SMNVEV (reference sequence). This CDR3 is built from 15 residues. CDR3: CASSLFRGGVRGYTF. In DNA form, the CDR3 reads TGTGCCAGCAGTTTATTTAGAGGGGGTGTGCGTGGCTACACCTTC.

This clone was seen a handful of times. The chain is built from TRBV20-1 and TRBJ2-7; 12 bases are a match to TRBD1. Germline CDR1 reads DFQATT; CDR2 reads SNEGSKA (reference sequence). The V segment lost 3 bases and the J segment 2 bases; nucleotides outside the gene matches: 8. The CDR3 runs 16 residues. CDR3 coding DNA: TGCAGTGCTAGTTTCCCCGGGACAGGGGGCCCCTACGAGCAGTACTTC. Translated: CSASFPGTGGPYEQYF.

This chain joins TRBV6-2 or TRBV6-3 and TRBJ1-5; D possibly corresponds to TRBD1 (5 bases). Germline-derived CDR1 and CDR2 are MNHEY and SVGEGT. The CDR3 runs 15 residues. The V end lost 2 bases, the J end lost 7 bases, and 15 bases lay between the germline ends. The DNA of the CDR3 is TGTGCCAGCAGTTACCCCGGCAGGGCCAAACAGCCCCAGCATTTT. Residues: CASSYPGRAKQPQHF.

The chain links TRBV10-3 to TRBJ2-7, with D perhaps matching TRBD1 (5 bases). In germline, CDR1 is ENHRY, CDR2 SYGVKD. The length of the CDR3 is 13 residues. V was trimmed by 2 bases and J by 6 bases, leaving 11 bases between them. This CDR3 is CAISEVRGGEQYF. Written as DNA, the CDR3 is TGTGCCATCAGTGAGGTAAGGGGCGGCGAGCAGTACTTC.

J is TRBJ2-1 and V is TRBV13; perhaps TRBD2 as D (6 bases). The CDR3 runs 16 residues. In germline, CDR1 is PRHDT, CDR2 FYEKMQ (reference sequence). V lost 4 bases, J lost 4 bases, and 17 bases lay in between. The CDR3 DNA follows: TGTGCCAGCAGCTGGTTTTTAGCGGAAGCTTACAATGAGCAGTTCTTC. The encoded protein is CASSWFLAEAYNEQFF.

V gene TRBV28 combines with J gene TRBJ1-5; no clear D gene. The CDR3 length is 15 residues. The V gene's germline CDR1 is MDHEN and CDR2 SYDVKM. V lost 5 bases to trimming and J lost 0 bases, with 11 bases between them. The CDR3 nucleotides are TGTGCCAGCAGTCCCCGGCGAGGTAGCAATCAGCCCCAGCATTTT. Translation gives CASSPRRGSNQPQHF.

This clone was seen more than once but under ten times. The rearrangement joins TRBV13 to TRBJ1-1; D is uncertain. This CDR3 has 18 residues. Germline values: CDR1 PRHDT, CDR2 FYEKMQ (reference sequence). Trimming pared 2 bases from V and 1 base from J, leaving 20 bases between. CDR3 DNA sequence: TGTGCCAGCAGCTTAACGAGGGCGAGGATTCAAGGGAACACTGAAGCTTTCTTT. Residues: CASSLTRARIQGNTEAFF.

This clone showed up many times. This chain links TRBV12-3 or TRBV12-4 with TRBJ1-2; D unresolved. CDR3 length: 12 residues. The V end lost 6 bases, the J end lost 4 bases, and 9 bases lay between the germline ends. This CDR3 is CASSAQTYGYTF. Here the CDR3 DNA reads TGTGCCAGCAGCGCACAGACCTATGGCTACACCTTC.

The chain uses TRBV24-1 and TRBJ2-1; D gene uncertain. The V and J ends lost 1 base and 5 bases respectively, with 8 bases between them. The CDR3 contains 14 residues. The V gene's germline CDR1 is KGHDR and CDR2 SFDVKD. The CDR3 coding sequence is TGTGCCACCAGTGATTTTTACCAGAACAATGAGCAGTTCTTC. Protein sequence: CATSDFYQNNEQFF.

The chain combines TRBV18 with TRBJ2-1, with a tentative D call TRBD2 (5 bases). The CDR3 has 15 amino acids. CDR1 KGHSH and CDR2 LQKENI come from the germline V gene. V shed 3 bases and J shed 0 bases, with 9 bases lying between them. The chain's CDR3 is CASSPDFASYNEQFF. The DNA for the CDR3 is TGTGCCAGCTCACCGGACTTTGCCTCCTACAATGAGCAGTTCTTC.

The CDR3, as DNA: TGTGCCACCAGCAGAGGGGGGGGCGGCACTGAAGCTTTCTTT. Amino acids: CATSRGGGGTEAFF. The chain recombines TRBV15 with TRBJ1-1, with D possibly matching TRBD1 (6 bases). Trimming stripped 1 base from V and 4 bases from J, with 10 bases between. Germline V CDR1 and CDR2: LNHNV, YYDKDF (reference sequence). The length of the CDR3 is 14 residues.

The V call is TRBV18, the J call TRBJ2-7, with TRBD2 matching 10 bases. V lost 6 bases to trimming and J lost 4 bases; unmatched junction nucleotides: 6. Germline CDR1 is KGHSH and CDR2 is LQKENI. There are 14 residues in the CDR3. This CDR3 is CASSPGLAVYEQYF. For the CDR3, the DNA is TGTGCCAGCTCCCCCGGACTAGCGGTTTACGAGCAGTACTTC.

V gene TRBV3-1 (or the pseudogene TRBV3-2) combines with J gene TRBJ2-7, with 7 bases fitting TRBD1. This CDR3 is 15 amino acids long. With V trimmed by 4 bases and J by 2 bases, 8 bases remained unmatched. Germline V gene sequence: CDR1 LGHDT, CDR2 YNNKEL (reference sequence). The CDR3 bases are TGTGCCAGCAGCCCTCTGCAGGGGGTCACCTACGAGCAGTACTTC. Translated, it gives CASSPLQGVTYEQYF.

CDR3 nucleotides: TGTGCCTGGAGGGGGAGACGGAACACCGGGGAGCTGTTTTTT. Its protein product is CAWRGRRNTGELFF. The chain joins TRBV30 to TRBJ2-2, with D maybe TRBD2 (5 bases). Germline values: CDR1 GTSNPN, CDR2 SVGIG (reference sequence). There are 14 residues in the CDR3. Trimming removed 3 bases at V and 1 base at J, with 9 bases between. Together with reference TRBV30 and TRBJ2-2, the CDR3 gives the full variable domain: SQTIHQWPATLVQPVGSPLSLECTVEGTSNPNLYWYRQAAGRGLQLLFYSVGIGQISSEVPQNLSASRPQDRQFILSSKKLLLSDSGFYLCAWRGRRNTGELFFGEGSRLTVL.

The chain couples TRBV10-2 to TRBJ1-1, with 9 bases matching TRBD1. The CDR3 is made up of 15 amino acids. After removal of 4 bases from V and 2 bases from J, the junction contained 5 bases not matched to a gene. Germline CDR1 is WSHSY and CDR2 is SAAADI. CDR3 nucleotide sequence: TGCGCCAGCAGTGCATTACAGGGGGCAAACACTGAAGCTTTCTTT. Protein product: CASSALQGANTEAFF.

The chain employs TRBV11-2 and TRBJ1-2; D ambiguous. Trimming left V 5 bases short and J 4 bases short, with 20 bases between. The CDR3 has 16 amino acids. Germline V gives CDR1 SGHAT, CDR2 FQNNGV. The CDR3 nucleotides read TGTGCCAGCAGCCCCGGACTGCTGCTATTATCCTATGGCTACACCTTC. Its translation is CASSPGLLLLSYGYTF.

The J gene is TRBJ2-1, the V gene TRBV2, with 7 bases aligning to TRBD2. Germline CDR1 reads SNHLY; CDR2 reads FYNNEI. The CDR3 extends over 16 amino acids. With 3 bases clipped from V and 5 bases from J, the junction kept 10 bases outside the gene matches. CDR3 sequence reads: CASSDPGGGANNEQFF. In DNA, the CDR3 is TGTGCCAGCAGTGACCCTGGGGGGGGAGCGAACAATGAGCAGTTCTTC.

The chain's CDR3 is CASSPGQTNEKLFF. CDR3 in DNA: TGTGCCAGCAGTCCAGGGCAAACTAATGAAAAACTGTTTTTT. The chain recombines TRBV27 with TRBJ1-4; a weak D match, TRBD1 (5 bases). Trimming pared 5 bases from V and 1 base from J, leaving 8 bases between. Looked up from germline, CDR1 is MNHEY and CDR2 is SMNVEV (reference sequence). There are 14 residues in the CDR3. The full variable domain, in which reference TRBV27 and TRBJ1-4 provide the parts outside the CDR3, is EAQVTQNPRYLITVTGKKLTVTCSQNMNHEYMSWYRQDPGLGLRQIYYSMNVEVTDKGDVPEGYKVSRKEKRNFPLILESPSPNQTSLYFCASSPGQTNEKLFFGSGTQLSVL.

The chain uses TRBV10-3 and TRBJ1-5; no reliable D call. V was trimmed by 2 bases and J by 4 bases, leaving 3 bases between them. The length of the CDR3 is 12 residues. Germline CDR1 and CDR2: ENHRY and SYGVKD. The CDR3 here is CAISEPNQPQHF. The CDR3 DNA follows: TGTGCCATCAGTGAGCCTAATCAGCCCCAGCATTTT.

A single count supports this clone. The V gene is TRBV11-2, the J gene TRBJ2-4; a possible D gene is TRBD2 (5 bases). Trimming removed 0 bases from V and 8 bases from J, with 8 bases in between. The CDR3 runs 13 residues. Germline V gene sequence: CDR1 SGHAT, CDR2 FQNNGV. CDR3 amino acids: CASSLDLGDIQYF. Written as DNA, the CDR3 is TGTGCCAGCAGCTTAGATCTCGGGGACATTCAGTACTTC.

This chain joins TRBV30 and TRBJ2-1; the D gene is possibly TRBD1 (6 bases). V was clipped by 1 base and J by 15 bases, with 13 bases between them. The length of the CDR3 is 11 residues. Germline CDR1 and CDR2: GTSNPN and SVGIG (reference sequence). The CDR3 coding sequence is TGTGCCTGGAGTGAGGGGGATCATGGGTTCTTC. Residues: CAWSEGDHGFF.

Concerning this clone: This sample also contains other DNA sequences that code for the same CDR3. As DNA, the CDR3 is TGTGCCAGCTCACCGGGACAGAACTATGGCTACACCTTC. It yields the protein CASSPGQNYGYTF. The chain joins TRBV18 to TRBJ1-2, with 7 positions matching TRBD1. Germline loops: CDR1 KGHSH, CDR2 LQKENI. V shed 3 bases and J 2 bases; nucleotides not matched to a gene: 0. This CDR3 has 13 residues.

The V and J genes are TRBV5-6 and TRBJ1-4; no definite D call. CDR1 and CDR2 (germline): SGHDT, YYEEEE. V was pared by 4 bases and J by 10 bases, with 14 bases between. The CDR3 covers 13 residues. CDR3: CASSTFEARKLFF. CDR3 bases: TGTGCCAGCAGCACTTTCGAGGCCCGAAAACTGTTTTTT.

This chain joins TRBV11-2 and TRBJ2-7, with 7 bases matching TRBD1. Germline V lookup: CDR1 SGHAT, CDR2 FQNNGV. CDR3 length equals 13 residues. Germline trimming cut 5 bases from V and 1 base from J; bases unmatched to any gene: 2. CDR3 coding DNA: TGTGCCAGCAGCCGGGGACAGTCCTACGAGCAGTACTTC. Its protein is CASSRGQSYEQYF.

This chain's CDR3 is CASSFAVGGTDTQYF. Written as DNA, the CDR3 is TGTGCCAGCAGCTTTGCGGTAGGAGGCACAGATACGCAGTATTTT. This chain connects TRBV7-9 to TRBJ2-3; D not resolved. Germline values: CDR1 SEHNR, CDR2 FQNEAQ (reference sequence). V shed 3 bases and J shed 1 base, with 11 bases lying between them. This CDR3 is built from 15 residues.